This TCR beta chain comes out of a study of T cells in Graves' hyperthyroidism and ophthalmopathy. Study-level findings and limits: Most thyroid clonotypes with frequency above 0.001 were detected in blood.

The CDR3 regions of TCR beta were amplified from RNA transcripts. When the TCR CDR3 underwent first-round RT-PCR, the HTBI primer set was used. TCRdb fed the multiplex PCR reads into MiXCR, producing one record per CDR3 protein. This table holds a few hundred thousand distinct CDR3 sequences, approximately 20% found once. Points on this clonotype: Its antigen is not known.

Looked up from germline, CDR1 is SGHTA and CDR2 is FQGNSA. With 5 bases clipped from V and 5 bases from J, the junction kept 11 bases outside the gene matches. The CDR3 is 17 amino acids. V gene TRBV7-2 combines with J gene TRBJ2-3, with 12 bases lining up with TRBD2. Sequencing used blood. This TCR derives from a man in his forties with Graves' hyperthyroidism. The CDR3 coding sequence is TGTGCCAGCAGCCACAAGAGGCTAGCGGGGGGGCAAGATACGCAGTATTTT. This sequence encodes CASSHKRLAGGQDTQYF.